This T cell receptor beta chain emerged from a study of patients and donors after allogeneic stem cell transplantation. TCRdb re-called the RT-PCR reads through MiXCR, storing one row per CDR3 protein. Of about 960,000 distinct CDR3 sequences in the sample, roughly 18% are singletons; the top ten hold around 5.5%. This clonotype was observed a few times. Trimming cost V 5 bases and J 1 base, with 26 bases left between them. This CDR3 spans 19 amino acids. Germline V gives CDR1 MNHNS, CDR2 SASEGT. This sequence was found in a human donor who was either an allogeneic HSCT recipient or a stem cell or donor lymphocyte infusion donor (not recorded which). It is not recorded whose cells these are; they may come from a transplant donor. This rearrangement joins TRBV6-1 to TRBJ2-5; D possibly matches TRBD1 or TRBD2 (7 bases each). Input material: blood, either unsorted or a sorted T cell fraction (not recorded which). CDR3 coding DNA: TGTGCCAGCAGTCCTCCGCGCCGGCCAGGGGGAGGGTCCCAAGAGACCCAGTACTTC. Its protein is CASSPPRRPGGGSQETQYF.